This TCR beta chain appears in the sequencing data of a study of CD8+CD57+ T cells in acquired aplastic anemia. As for the study in general: DNA from sorted CD4+ and CD8+ cells averaged approximately 3.5 ug.

Genomic DNA, the template, was used for profiling of the TCR beta VDJ and CDR3. TCRdb ran MiXCR on the reads and lists one entry per CDR3 protein. The table records some 170,000 distinct CDR3 sequences, more than 45% of them present only once. On this clonotype itself: Its antigen is as yet unknown.

Patients chosen for sequencing had CD8+CD57+ cells that had expanded, as shown by flow cytometry. The patients all had a severe acquired aplastic anemia diagnosis. V shed 6 bases and J shed 8 bases, with 20 bases lying between them. CDR1 WSHSY and CDR2 SAAADI come from the germline V gene. This CDR3 is 16 amino acids long. Study-wide findings and caveats: Between patients and controls, CD8+ Simpson's diversity did not vary significantly. Shared by patients and controls, around 27 CD8+ CDR3s were abundant in patients.

The sequence was collected from a human donor with aplastic anemia. J is TRBJ1-6 and V is TRBV10-2; a weak D match, TRBD1 (6 bases). The sample taken for sequencing was sorted CD4+, CD8+, or CD8+CD57+ T cells (not recorded which) from PBMCs. CDR3 nucleotides: TGCGCCAGCAGCTTGGATTTTGGGGGCCCGGATTCACCCCTCCACTTT. It codes for CASSLDFGGPDSPLHF.